This T cell receptor beta chain came from a study of shared clonotypes between healthy human individuals. Looking at the study overall: Per-donor plates numbered three CD4 naive, three CD4 memory, two CD8 naive and one CD8 memory.

As concerns this clone: The antigen is unknown. Other DNA sequences in this sample translate to the same CDR3.

Study results and limitations: The study found lower generation probabilities in non-shared clonotypes than in those shared by all four donors. Some naive CD4 clonotypes, 5% to 5.5%, turned up in common across a few donors.

On sorted subsets, replicate PCRs used roughly 190 ng DNA, or about 33,000 T cell genomes. Measured with immunoSEQ multiplex PCR; TCRdb has only the in-frame clones, and not every one. The table lists over 950,000 clones, 70% to 80% of them singletons. The clonotype comes from a man aged 18 to 29 in good health. Some clones in this sample may be carry-over from other donors' samples. Sequencing input: memory CD4+ T cells from PBMCs. Subset described: CD45RA-negative fraction.

Here the CDR3 DNA reads TGTGCCAGCAGCTTTGGACAGGGGATAGAGACCCAGTACTTC. Protein: CASSFGQGIETQYF. The V and J genes are TRBV7-9 and TRBJ2-5; 9 bases match TRBD1. The CDR3 is 14 residues long. The V gene end was trimmed by 3 bases and the J gene end by 4 bases; junction bases not matched to a gene: 3. Per the germline V gene, CDR1 is SEHNR and CDR2 is FQNEAQ (reference sequence). The full variable domain, its missing parts supplied by reference TRBV7-9 and TRBJ2-5, is DTGVSQNPRHKITKRGQNVTFRCDPISEHNRLYWYRQTLGQGPEFLTYFQNEAQLEKSRLLSDRFSAERPKGSFSTLEIQRTEQGDSAMYLCASSFGQGIETQYFGPGTRLLVL.